This T cell receptor (beta chain) was retrieved from a study of T cell clonotyping in hematopoietic cell transplantation (dated by TCRdb to the early 2020s). Background on the whole study: A total of fewer than 150 blood samples were gathered in the study from under 40 consecutive transplant recipients along with their related donors. Patients were recruited between late 2015 and 2017 and followed until late 2020 or death. Here is what the overall study found, with its caveats: After transplant, TCR diversity in recipients dropped, and pathologically expanded clonotypes climbed progressively between day 30 and day 180. Recipient repertoires showed only a small fraction of overlap with donor repertoires, and over 95% appeared de novo at the given depth. The sample size was limited, and because cells were not sorted, the contributions of CD4 and CD8 repertoires could not be separated. Donor and pretransplant recipient Inverse Simpson Index values predicted broader posttransplant TCR repertoire diversity.

This clone was picked up one time. It has no known antigen specificity. No quality values exist for individual bases; no much larger clone is one base distant. From a lookup of the germline V gene, CDR1 and CDR2 are WSHSY and SAAADI. At the junction V is shortened by 0 bases and J by 0 bases, with 9 bases in between. From the cysteine through the phenylalanine, the CDR3 covers 16 amino acids. Here the CDR3 DNA is all that survives: 48 bases in frame from base 1. The immunoSEQ assay, a bias-controlled multiplex PCR with V- and J-specific primers, was used to amplify TCR beta CDR3 regions from genomic DNA. A second PCR step added a proprietary barcode and Illumina adapter sequences to the CDR3 amplicons. CDR3 libraries were sequenced on an Illumina MiSeq instrument. As for how the authors treated the data: immunoSEQ Analyzer 3.0 was used for export and quality control, with R Bioconductor and Immunarch used for downstream analyses. Only productive rearrangements in the normalized downsampled data set went into calculating the repertoire metrics. In the normalized cohort, a clonotype counted as pathologically expanded if the clonotype was larger than 5 templates. The Inverse Simpson Index served as the measure of repertoire diversity. To capture all clonotypes, the CMV-specificity analyses were run on the non-normalized data set. The table comes from immuneACCESS by way of TCRdb, which keeps in-frame sequences with V and J called. Part of the clones is missing from these tables; in studies checked, under half for an unresolved V gene and the rest for unknown reasons. V and J calls plus clone size are reproduced from that table; the DNA served to infer D and trimming. The sample table holds roughly 15,000 clones, of which approximately 85% were seen once. 3.5% to 4.5% of the sample is held by the ten biggest clonotypes.

Related transplant donors provided blood samples for TCR beta sequencing. Nuclei Lysis Solution was used to extract genomic DNA from fresh or cryopreserved unfractionated peripheral blood mononuclear cells. The receptor's source is a woman in her thirties or forties in good health. Some clones in this sample may be carry-over from other donors' samples. Sequenced sample: peripheral blood mononuclear cells. This chain is built from TRBV10-2 and TRBJ1-5; matching of 5 bases hints at TRBD1 as the D gene. The sequenced DNA: TGCGCCAGCAGTGAGTCGACAGTCAATAGCAATCAGCCCCAGCATTTT. Its translation reads: CASSESTVNSNQPQHF.